A single sample is the source of the 21 T cell receptor beta chains below, sequenced in a study of blood T cell repertoires in COVID-19. Generated by immunoSEQ multiplex PCR, the TCRdb table keeps only in-frame clones and is missing some. The repertoire holds about half a million clones, with approximately 90% as singletons. The source material was PBMCs or T cells enriched from blood (not recorded which). The origin of the receptors is an older woman who had recovered from COVID-19.

The chain couples TRBV10-3 to TRBJ2-3; the match to TRBD1 covers 10 bases. V shed 0 bases, J shed 1 base, and the junction held 7 bases outside the gene matches. Germline CDR1 ENHRY, CDR2 SYGVKD. The CDR3 sequence is 18 residues long. CDR3 sequence reads: CAISESIGTGVGTDTQYF. CDR3 sequence (DNA): TGTGCCATCAGTGAGTCAATAGGGACAGGGGTGGGCACAGATACGCAGTATTTT.

The chain couples TRBV19 to TRBJ2-3; the D gene is possibly TRBD1 (7 bases). The V end lost 10 bases, the J end lost 6 bases, and 14 bases lay between the germline ends. The length of the CDR3 is 12 residues. Germline CDR1 reads LNHDA; CDR2 reads SQIVND (reference sequence). CDR3 nucleotides: TGTGCCACCACCAGGGGGAGGGATACGCAGTATTTT. Amino acid sequence: CATTRGRDTQYF.

The chain carries TRBV12-2 and TRBJ1-5; the table's D call, TRBD1, has no DNA check behind it. TRBV12-2 is assigned pseudogene status. The CDR3 has 17 residues. DNA of the CDR3: TGTGCAAGTCGCTTAGCGGGGGACACCCACCGCAATCAGCCCCAGCATTTT. It encodes CASRLAGDTHRNQPQHF.

The chain has TRBV19 and TRBJ1-5; 8 positions agree with TRBD1. Germline loops: CDR1 LNHDA, CDR2 SQIVND (reference sequence). This CDR3 has 15 residues. The junction had 13 bases not matched to a gene; V was cut back by 8 bases and J by 7 bases. CDR3 amino acids: CASDTTGTGGQPQHF. The CDR3 DNA follows: TGTGCCAGTGACACTACCGGGACAGGAGGGCAGCCCCAGCATTTT.

The chain combines TRBV4-2 with TRBJ1-2, with 7 bases aligning to TRBD1. V lost 1 base, J lost 3 bases, and 8 bases stayed unmatched. The length of the CDR3 is 16 residues. Germline V gene sequence: CDR1 LGHNA, CDR2 YNFKEQ. The CDR3 DNA is TGTGCCAGCAGCCAAGCCGGGGTGCAGGGGGACTATGGCTACACCTTC. It codes for CASSQAGVQGDYGYTF.

The V and J genes are TRBV5-1 and TRBJ1-2; 10 bases map to TRBD1. Trimming removed 4 bases from V and 6 bases from J; junction bases left unmatched: 9. Per the germline V gene, CDR1 is SGHRS and CDR2 is YFSETQ. This CDR3 is built from 15 residues. For the CDR3, the DNA is TGCGCCAGCAGCGGACCGGGACAGGGGTCAGATGGCTACACCTTC. It encodes CASSGPGQGSDGYTF.

The J gene is TRBJ1-2, the V gene TRBV9; TRBD1 is a possible D gene (5 bases). The CDR3 extends over 13 amino acids. Trimming stripped 4 bases from V and 2 bases from J, with 9 bases between. CDR1 SGDLS and CDR2 YYNGEE come from the germline V gene. CDR3 in amino acids: CASSRQGNYGYTF. In nucleotides, the CDR3 is TGTGCCAGCAGCCGGCAGGGCAACTATGGCTACACCTTC. The variable domain in full, with the rest retrieved from reference TRBV9 and TRBJ1-2, is DSGVTQTPKHLITATGQRVTLRCSPRSGDLSVYWYQQSLDQGLQFLIQYYNGEERAKGNILERFSAQQFPDLHSELNLSSLELGDSALYFCASSRQGNYGYTFGSGTRLTVV.

This sequence joins TRBV5-1 and TRBJ2-5; 15 bases are a match to TRBD2. CDR1 and CDR2 (germline): SGHRS, YFSETQ. J was trimmed by 0 bases and V by 1 base; bases with no gene match: 4. This CDR3 is 18 amino acids long. The CDR3 reads CASSLRGLAGGYQETQYF. CDR3 DNA: TGCGCCAGCAGCTTGCGCGGACTAGCGGGGGGGTACCAAGAGACCCAGTACTTC.

The CDR3 protein is CSVEAVRTGIGNTIYF. Here the CDR3 DNA reads TGCAGCGTTGAAGCTGTTCGGACAGGAATTGGAAACACCATATATTTT. The J gene is TRBJ1-3, the V gene TRBV29-1, with 7 bases identical to TRBD1. The germline V gene has CDR1 SQVTM and CDR2 ANQGSEA. Germline trimming cut 1 base from V and 3 bases from J; bases unmatched to any gene: 9. This CDR3 has 16 amino acids.

V is TRBV28 and J is TRBJ1-1, with 8 nucleotides matching TRBD1. The germline V gene encodes CDR1 MDHEN and CDR2 SYDVKM. CDR3 size: 15 residues. Losses at the gene ends were 5 bases for V and 1 base for J; bases not matched to a gene: 6. The CDR3 coding sequence is TGTGCCAGCAGTCTCAGGGGGCGCGGGAACACTGAAGCTTTCTTT. The encoded protein is CASSLRGRGNTEAFF.

This chain connects TRBV7-9 to TRBJ1-1; D might be TRBD1 (5 bases). The CDR3 spans 15 residues. The germline V gene encodes CDR1 SEHNR and CDR2 FQNEAQ (reference sequence). Between the trimmed V and J ends, which lost 1 base and 4 bases, there was a span of 13 bases. The DNA for the CDR3 is TGTGCCAGCAGCTTAGACGCAGGGAGGGGCACTGAAGCTTTCTTT. Translation gives CASSLDAGRGTEAFF.

This clone was detected only once. The genes are TRBV5-1 and TRBJ2-3; 7 nucleotides agree with TRBD1. The germline CDR1 and CDR2 sequences are SGHRS and YFSETQ. The CDR3 totals 14 residues. J gave up 5 bases and V 7 bases, and 10 bases lay outside the gene matches. CDR3 amino acids: CASHRDQGVDTQYF. CDR3 DNA sequence: TGCGCCAGCCACCGGGACCAGGGGGTAGATACGCAGTATTTT.

CDR3 amino acids: CSVWTRNMYF. In DNA form, the CDR3 reads TGCAGTGTTTGGACTAGAAATATGTATTTT. The gene calls are TRBV20-1 and TRBJ2-3; 7 positions agree with TRBD2. J was trimmed by 14 bases and V by 7 bases; bases with no gene match: 9. The length of the CDR3 is 10 residues. CDR1 and CDR2 (germline): DFQATT, SNEGSKA (reference sequence).

The chain links TRBV6-5 to TRBJ1-2; D remains unclear. Germline V gene lookup returns CDR1 MNHEY and CDR2 SVGAGI. The CDR3 has 12 residues. Deletions cut 6 bases from V and 5 bases from J, with 10 bases between. CDR3 coding DNA: TGTGCCAGCAGGTCCGGGTGGTATGGCTACACCTTC. This encodes CASRSGWYGYTF.

CDR3 protein: CASSSSGTGIASPLHF. Written as DNA, the CDR3 is TGTGCCAGCAGCAGCTCCGGGACAGGGATAGCCTCACCCCTCCACTTT. The V gene is TRBV6-2 or TRBV6-3, the J gene TRBJ1-6; 9 bases are shared with TRBD1. CDR3 length: 16 amino acids. The V segment lost 6 bases and the J segment 10 bases; nucleotides outside the gene matches: 13. The germline V gene has CDR1 MNHEY and CDR2 SVGEGT.

The genes are TRBV30 and TRBJ1-1, with 8 bases aligning to TRBD1. J was trimmed by 0 bases and V by 1 base; bases with no gene match: 4. Germline CDR1 GTSNPN, CDR2 SVGIG (reference sequence). The CDR3 sequence is 15 residues long. The CDR3 nucleotides read TGTGCCTGGAGTGATGGGACAGGTGTGAACACTGAAGCTTTCTTT. This codes for CAWSDGTGVNTEAFF.

This clone appeared a few times. The chain combines TRBV4-1 with TRBJ2-1; 9 nucleotides align to TRBD2. V shed 1 base and J 4 bases; nucleotides not matched to a gene: 8. The germline CDR1 and CDR2 sequences are MGHRA and YSYEKL. This CDR3 is 17 amino acids long. CDR3: CASSQGVLAGVYNEQFF. In DNA form, the CDR3 reads TGCGCCAGCAGCCAAGGAGTCTTAGCGGGGGTTTACAATGAGCAGTTCTTC.

This clone was recorded once. This chain joins TRBV5-1 and TRBJ1-2; 8 nucleotides line up with TRBD1. Germline loops: CDR1 SGHRS, CDR2 YFSETQ. V was pared by 7 bases and J by 8 bases, with 10 bases of the junction left unmatched. The CDR3 is 13 amino acids. The CDR3 loop reads CASGETGGGGYTF. Written as DNA, the CDR3 is TGCGCCAGCGGTGAAACAGGGGGAGGGGGCTACACCTTC.

The J gene is TRBJ1-2, the V gene TRBV19; TRBD1 matches at 9 bases. The junction had 6 bases not matched to a gene; V was cut back by 6 bases and J by 7 bases. Germline CDR1 is LNHDA and CDR2 is SQIVND (reference sequence). The CDR3 consists of 13 residues. CDR3 in amino acids: CASSRRQGGGYTF. As DNA, the CDR3 is TGTGCCAGTAGCCGCCGACAGGGGGGTGGCTACACCTTC. The whole variable domain, filled in from reference TRBV19 and TRBJ1-2, reads DGGITQSPKYLFRKEGQNVTLSCEQNLNHDAMYWYRQDPGQGLRLIYYSQIVNDFQKGDIAEGYSVSREKKESFPLTVTSAQKNPTAFYLCASSRRQGGGYTFGSGTRLTVV.

This clone showed up just once. This chain uses TRBV14 with TRBJ2-6; TRBD2 might be the D (6 bases). Trimming left V 1 base short and J 3 bases short, with 16 bases between. Per the germline V gene, CDR1 is SGHDN and CDR2 is FVKESK. This CDR3 has 18 amino acids. The DNA of the CDR3 is TGTGCCAGCAGCCAAGGGATTCACGGGGGAGGTGGGGCCAACGTCCTGACTTTC. This codes for CASSQGIHGGGGANVLTF.

J is TRBJ1-2 and V is TRBV5-6; D is undetermined. The CDR3 consists of 14 residues. The germline CDR1 and CDR2 sequences are SGHDT and YYEEEE. The V end was cut by 2 bases, the J end by 3 bases, with 11 bases between. The CDR3 here is CASSFEETYYGYTF. For the CDR3, the DNA is TGTGCCAGCAGCTTTGAGGAGACTTACTATGGCTACACCTTC.